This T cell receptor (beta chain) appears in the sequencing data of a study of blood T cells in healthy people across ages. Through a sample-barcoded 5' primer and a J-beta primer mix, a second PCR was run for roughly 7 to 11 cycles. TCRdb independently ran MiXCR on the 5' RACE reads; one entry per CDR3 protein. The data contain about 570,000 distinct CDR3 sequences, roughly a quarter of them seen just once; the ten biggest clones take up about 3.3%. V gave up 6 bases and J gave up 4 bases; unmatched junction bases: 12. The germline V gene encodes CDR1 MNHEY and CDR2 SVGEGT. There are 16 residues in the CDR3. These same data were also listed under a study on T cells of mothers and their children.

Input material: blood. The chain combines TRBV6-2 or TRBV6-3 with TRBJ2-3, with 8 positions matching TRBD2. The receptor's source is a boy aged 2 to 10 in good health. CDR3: CASSTPGLVDADTQYF. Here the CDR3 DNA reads TGTGCCAGCAGCACACCGGGACTAGTTGATGCAGATACGCAGTATTTT.